Listed below are T cell receptor beta chains from one sample, sequenced in a study of blood T cell repertoires in COVID-19. Repertoires were generated with immunoSEQ multiplex PCR, while TCRdb's copy carries only in-frame clones and drops some. The sample yields about 140,000 clones, around 90% seen once. The sample comprised peripheral blood. Receptor source: a human donor in a cohort sampled during active COVID-19. Each CDR3 is given with its conserved first and last residue. Fields, in order: D gene, clone size, V gene, J gene, CDR3 protein, CDR3 DNA. The D gene is left open where the match is weak. The size entry is marked missing in some rows and otherwise reads once, few, many or a size class.

>-|-|TRBV7-3|TRBJ2-7
CASSSPPRLETWYEQYF
TGTGCCAGCAGCTCCCCCCCGCGGCTGGAGACGTGGTACGAGCAGTACTTC
>TRBD1|-|TRBV6-5|TRBJ1-2
CASRPRTGANYGYTF
TGTGCCAGCAGACCCCGGACAGGCGCTAACTATGGCTACACCTTC
>TRBD2|-|TRBV9|TRBJ2-2
CASSPRLAANTGELFF
TGTGCCAGCAGCCCGCGACTAGCGGCGAACACCGGGGAGCTGTTTTTT
>TRBD1|-|TRBV3-1/TRBV3-2|TRBJ1-4
CASSQARTGVNEKLFF
TGTGCCAGCAGCCAAGCCCGGACAGGGGTCAATGAAAAACTGTTTTTT
>-|-|TRBV18|TRBJ1-1
CASSNGVSTEAFF
TGTGCCAGCTCCAACGGGGTAAGCACTGAAGCTTTCTTT
>-|-|TRBV6-2/TRBV6-3|TRBJ1-2
CASSYPLGRRYGYTF
TGTGCCAGCAGTTACCCACTAGGCAGGCGTTATGGCTACACCTTC
>TRBD1|-|TRBV4-3|TRBJ2-3
CASSQVLVYGTDYPDTQYF
TGCGCCAGCAGCCAAGTATTGGTTTACGGGACAGATTACCCAGATACGCAGTATTTT
>-|-|TRBV5-1|TRBJ2-7
CASSLGREELKYF
TGCGCCAGCAGCTTGGGTAGGGAGGAGTTGAAGTACTTC
>TRBD2|-|TRBV25-1|TRBJ2-1
CASSDLTSGKEQFF
TGTGCCAGCAGTGACCTCACTAGCGGGAAGGAGCAGTTCTTC
>TRBD2|-|TRBV27|TRBJ2-3
CASSPLAGGVTDTQYF
TGTGCCAGCAGCCCGCTAGCGGGAGGGGTCACAGATACGCAGTATTTT
>-|-|TRBV28|TRBJ2-7
CASSLVQRNYEQYF
TGTGCCAGCAGTTTAGTGCAGCGCAACTACGAGCAGTACTTC
>TRBD2|-|TRBV6-5|TRBJ2-1
CASSSGTSGSLGQFF
TGTGCCAGCAGTTCAGGGACTAGCGGGAGTTTAGGGCAGTTCTTC
>TRBD2|-|TRBV2|TRBJ2-3
CASSAPGTSGSPQYF
TGTGCCAGCAGTGCCCCCGGGACTAGCGGGAGCCCGCAGTATTTT
>TRBD1|few|TRBV24-1|TRBJ2-7
CATTDPLRDRGREQYF
TGTGCCACCACCGACCCGCTCCGGGACAGGGGGAGGGAGCAGTACTTC
>TRBD1|-|TRBV6-1|TRBJ1-5
CASSEWGTGAGNQPQHF
TGTGCCAGCAGCGAATGGGGGACAGGGGCAGGGAATCAGCCCCAGCATTTT
>-|-|TRBV25-1|TRBJ1-1
CASSEFQGTEAFF
TGTGCCAGCAGTGAATTTCAGGGGACTGAAGCTTTCTTT
>-|-|TRBV28|TRBJ1-5
CASRLWGGSNQPQHF
TGTGCCAGCAGACTCTGGGGGGGCAGCAATCAGCCCCAGCATTTT
>-|-|TRBV27|TRBJ1-2
CASSLRGGMSGYTF
TGTGCCAGCAGTTTGAGGGGAGGTATGAGCGGCTACACCTTC
>-|-|TRBV30|TRBJ2-7
CAWSPSYEQYF
TGTGCCTGGAGTCCCAGCTACGAGCAGTACTTC
>-|-|TRBV30|TRBJ1-5
CAWSHGHHSNQPQHF
TGTGCCTGGAGTCACGGACACCATAGCAATCAGCCCCAGCATTTT
>TRBD1|-|TRBV12-3/TRBV12-4|TRBJ1-1
CASRETGRQAFF
TGTGCCAGCAGGGAGACAGGGCGACAGGCTTTCTTT
>-|-|TRBV28|TRBJ2-7
CASTESQAPYEQYF
TGTGCCAGCACCGAGAGCCAGGCTCCCTACGAGCAGTACTTC
>-|-|TRBV28|TRBJ1-5
CASSFPGRGVAQHF
TGTGCCAGCAGTTTCCCGGGACGGGGGGTTGCCCAGCATTTT
>-|once|TRBV15|TRBJ2-3
CATSRKQGIGTDTQYF
TGTGCCACCAGCAGGAAACAGGGTATCGGCACAGATACGCAGTATTTT